The 21 T cell receptor beta chains in this list originate from one sample, sequenced in a study of CD8 T cells in ankylosing spondylitis. General study findings and limits: Among TCR beta sequences, a motif of about 8 highly homologous variants appeared characteristic of ankylosing spondylitis blood.

The antigens these receptors bind are not known. From the 5' RACE reads, TCRdb called clonotypes with MiXCR, one entry per CDR3 protein. This table has over 450,000 distinct CDR3 sequences, 9.5% to 15% appearing once. The sample taken for sequencing was blood, either unsorted or a sorted T cell fraction (not recorded which). The source is a male donor with ankylosing spondylitis.

A word on this clonotype: Sequence at one end of the junction differs from germline and may be a read error. The V call is TRBV5-1, the J call TRBJ2-7; 13 bases match TRBD2. Germline loops: CDR1 SGHRS, CDR2 YFSETQ. CDR3 length: 15 amino acids. This CDR3 is CASSLGLAGVYAQYF. CDR3 coding DNA: TGCGCCAGCAGCCTAGGACTAGCGGGAGTGTACGCGCAGTACTTC. The variable domain in full, completed from reference TRBV5-1 and TRBJ2-7, reads KAGVTQTPRYLIKTRGQQVTLSCSPISGHRSVSWYQQTPGQGLQFLFEYFSETQRNKGNFPGRFSGRQFSNSRSEMNVSTLELGDSALYLCASSLGLAGVYAQYFGPGTRLTVT.

This clonotype appeared many times. This chain connects TRBV20-1 to TRBJ2-2, with a possible D match to TRBD2 (5 bases). From germline, CDR1 is DFQATT and CDR2 SNEGSKA (reference sequence). The V end lost 3 bases, the J end lost 1 base, and 9 bases lay between the germline ends. The CDR3 is made up of 14 amino acids. Written as DNA, the CDR3 is TGCAGTGCTAGGTTTGCGGGGAACACCGGGGAGCTGTTTTTT. The encoded protein is CSARFAGNTGELFF.

This clonotype was detected only a few times. The chain employs TRBV20-1 and TRBJ1-1, with D possibly TRBD1 on 5 matching bases. The V gene lost 5 bases and the J gene lost 3 bases, with 13 bases spanning the gap. The germline V gene encodes CDR1 DFQATT and CDR2 SNEGSKA (reference sequence). CDR3 size: 13 residues. The CDR3 here is CSAGLGGDTEAFF. CDR3 sequence (DNA): TGCAGTGCTGGACTGGGAGGGGACACTGAAGCTTTCTTT.

In this sample, this clonotype turned up a few times. This chain connects TRBV12-3 or TRBV12-4 to TRBJ2-1; D possibly uses TRBD1 or TRBD2 (5 bases each). The CDR3 sequence is 14 residues long. Trimming cost V 6 bases and J 7 bases, with 16 bases left between them. In nucleotides, the CDR3 is TGTGCCAGCAGACCCGCCCAAGGGACGAATGAGCAGTTCTTC. Protein: CASRPAQGTNEQFF.

This clonotype was counted only a few times. V usage is TRBV6-2 or TRBV6-3 and J usage is TRBJ2-2, with 11 bases lining up with TRBD2. J was trimmed by 0 bases and V by 6 bases; bases with no gene match: 9. The CDR3 contains 18 residues. Germline CDR1 is MNHEY and CDR2 is SVGEGT. Here the CDR3 reads CASSTGLAGLSNTGELFF. In DNA, the CDR3 is TGTGCCAGCAGCACTGGACTAGCGGGTCTTTCGAACACCGGGGAGCTGTTTTTT.

This clonotype was seen at least ten times. The chain uses TRBV12-3 or TRBV12-4 and TRBJ2-1, with 8 bases aligning to TRBD2. With V trimmed by 6 bases and J by 9 bases, 7 bases remained unmatched. The CDR3 is 13 amino acids. The CDR3 bases are TGTGCCAGCAGGCTCGGACTAGCTGGTGAGCAGTTCTTC. It specifies CASRLGLAGEQFF.

A few counts support this clonotype. CDR3 nucleotide sequence: TGTGCCAGCAGCTTAGATAGGGTGGGAGGCGATGAGCAGTTCTTC. Its protein product is CASSLDRVGGDEQFF. V gene TRBV7-9 combines with J gene TRBJ2-1; D might be TRBD2 (6 bases). The germline gives CDR1 SEHNR, CDR2 FQNEAQ (reference sequence). The CDR3 is made up of 15 amino acids. V was cut by 1 base and J by 8 bases, with 15 bases left in between.

CDR3 nucleotide sequence: TGCAGTGCTACAGGAAACAGGGGACAAGATCAGCCCCAGCATTTT. Its translation is CSATGNRGQDQPQHF. The chain recombines TRBV20-1 with TRBJ1-5; TRBD1 matches 7 bases. The V segment lost 4 bases and the J segment 5 bases; nucleotides outside the gene matches: 11. Germline CDR1 reads DFQATT; CDR2 reads SNEGSKA (reference sequence). The CDR3 has 15 amino acids.

This clonotype was counted at least ten times. V gene TRBV7-2 combines with J gene TRBJ1-5; D might be TRBD1 (5 bases). This CDR3 region has 16 residues. The V gene lost 1 base and the J gene lost 0 bases, with 10 bases spanning the gap. CDR1 is SGHTA and CDR2 is FQGNSA in the germline V gene. The CDR3 is CASSLGAGNSNQPQHF. For the CDR3, the DNA is TGTGCCAGCAGCTTAGGGGCAGGGAATAGCAATCAGCCCCAGCATTTT.

The chain uses TRBV3-1 and TRBJ1-2; D ambiguous. Germline CDR1 is LGHDT and CDR2 is YNNKEL (reference sequence). V was shortened by 4 bases and J by 2 bases, with 11 bases between the two germline ends. CDR3 length: 14 amino acids. The CDR3 loop reads CASSPIRLNYGYTF. The CDR3 DNA reads TGTGCCAGCAGCCCGATACGGTTAAACTATGGCTACACCTTC.

In this sample, this clonotype turned up a few times. V is TRBV6-1 and J is TRBJ2-3, with D unclear. In germline, CDR1 is MNHNS, CDR2 SASEGT. The CDR3 is 15 residues long. The V and J ends lost 7 bases and 1 base respectively, with 15 bases between them. CDR3 residues: CASTLYPTRTDTQYF. The CDR3, as DNA: TGTGCCAGCACCCTTTACCCAACCCGCACAGATACGCAGTATTTT.

This clonotype occurred many times. V usage is TRBV7-2 and J usage is TRBJ2-1, with 11 positions matching TRBD2. Per the germline V gene, CDR1 is SGHTA and CDR2 is FQGNSA. The CDR3 is made up of 16 amino acids. V was pared by 5 bases and J by 2 bases, with 5 bases of the junction left unmatched. DNA of the CDR3: TGTGCCAGCAGCGCTCGGACTAGCGGGCCCTACAATGAGCAGTTCTTC. Encoded protein: CASSARTSGPYNEQFF.

This clonotype was detected only a few times. The chain links TRBV20-1 to TRBJ2-3; 10 bases agree with TRBD2. The CDR3 totals 13 residues. Trimming cost V 6 bases and J 5 bases; bases outside gene matches: 5. Germline values: CDR1 DFQATT, CDR2 SNEGSKA (reference sequence). The CDR3 reads CSAILAGRDTQYF. The CDR3 bases are TGCAGTGCCATACTAGCGGGAAGAGATACGCAGTATTTT.

This clonotype showed up many times. The chain couples TRBV3-1 to TRBJ2-1; TRBD2 aligns across 10 bases. CDR3 size: 15 residues. In germline, CDR1 is LGHDT, CDR2 YNNKEL (reference sequence). The junction had 3 bases not matched to a gene; V was cut back by 0 bases and J by 7 bases. CDR3 protein: CASSQDSGRWNEQFF. The CDR3 DNA sequence: TGTGCCAGCAGCCAAGATAGCGGGAGGTGGAATGAGCAGTTCTTC.

This clonotype showed up many times. The V and J genes are TRBV7-9 and TRBJ2-1, with D perhaps matching TRBD2 (5 bases). CDR1 and CDR2 from the germline V gene are SEHNR and FQNEAQ (reference sequence). The germline V and J ends were trimmed by 3 bases and 9 bases, with 6 bases remaining between them. This CDR3 spans 11 amino acids. The CDR3 nucleotides read TGTGCCAGCAGCTTCGAGGGTGAGCAGTTCTTC. Its translation is CASSFEGEQFF.

This rearrangement joins TRBV12-3 or TRBV12-4 to TRBJ1-3; 9 bases are a match to TRBD1. V shed 5 bases and J 0 bases; nucleotides not matched to a gene: 8. The CDR3 is 17 amino acids. CDR3 sequence reads: CASSPPGTGYSGNTIYF. The CDR3 DNA sequence: TGTGCCAGCAGTCCCCCTGGGACAGGGTACTCTGGAAACACCATATATTTT.

This clonotype occurred a few times. The gene calls are TRBV5-4 and TRBJ2-3, with D unclear. Germline V CDR1 and CDR2: SGHNT, YYREEE (reference sequence). V lost 4 bases, J lost 6 bases, and 15 bases lay in between. The CDR3 contains 14 residues. The CDR3 here is CASSARPRADTQYF. DNA for the CDR3: TGTGCCAGCAGCGCCCGTCCTCGAGCGGATACGCAGTATTTT. The entire variable domain, with the rest obtained from reference TRBV5-4 and TRBJ2-3, is as follows: ETGVTQSPTHLIKTRGQQVTLRCSSQSGHNTVSWYQQALGQGPQFIFQYYREEENGRGNFPPRFSGLQFPNYSSELNVNALELDDSALYLCASSARPRADTQYFGPGTRLTVL.

This clonotype was seen a handful of times. The chain links TRBV9 to TRBJ2-1; no reliable D call. V lost 3 bases and J 10 bases, leaving 11 bases between the germline ends. The germline CDR1 and CDR2 sequences are SGDLS and YYNGEE. This CDR3 contains 12 residues. This chain's CDR3 is CASSAHLLEQFF. CDR3 sequence (DNA): TGTGCCAGCAGCGCCCACCTTTTAGAGCAGTTCTTC.

This clonotype was seen many times. The chain combines TRBV4-2 with TRBJ1-2; TRBD1 might be the D (6 bases). Germline lookup yields CDR1 LGHNA and CDR2 YNFKEQ. V was pared by 4 bases and J by 3 bases, with 12 bases between. The CDR3 loop spans 14 amino acids. CDR3 bases: TGTGCCAGCAGCCCTCCGGGGGCACACTATGGCTACACCTTC. Its protein product is CASSPPGAHYGYTF.

This clonotype was picked up many times. V and J are TRBV19 and TRBJ1-5; no reliable D call. The CDR3 totals 13 residues. Trimming pared 7 bases from V and 5 bases from J, leaving 12 bases between. Germline V lookup: CDR1 LNHDA, CDR2 SQIVND (reference sequence). The CDR3, as DNA: TGTGCCAGTACCCACGAGGACCATCAGCCCCAGCATTTT. The encoded protein is CASTHEDHQPQHF. Together with reference TRBV19 and TRBJ1-5, the CDR3 gives the full variable domain: DGGITQSPKYLFRKEGQNVTLSCEQNLNHDAMYWYRQDPGQGLRLIYYSQIVNDFQKGDIAEGYSVSREKKESFPLTVTSAQKNPTAFYLCASTHEDHQPQHFGDGTRLSIL.

The gene calls are TRBV5-6 and TRBJ2-3, with 9 bases fitting TRBD1. After removal of 4 bases from V and 7 bases from J, the junction contained 7 bases not matched to a gene. Per germline, CDR1 SGHDT and CDR2 YYEEEE. CDR3 length: 14 residues. CDR3 region: CASSRGQGGNTQYF. CDR3 bases: TGTGCCAGCAGCAGGGGACAGGGAGGTAATACGCAGTATTTT.